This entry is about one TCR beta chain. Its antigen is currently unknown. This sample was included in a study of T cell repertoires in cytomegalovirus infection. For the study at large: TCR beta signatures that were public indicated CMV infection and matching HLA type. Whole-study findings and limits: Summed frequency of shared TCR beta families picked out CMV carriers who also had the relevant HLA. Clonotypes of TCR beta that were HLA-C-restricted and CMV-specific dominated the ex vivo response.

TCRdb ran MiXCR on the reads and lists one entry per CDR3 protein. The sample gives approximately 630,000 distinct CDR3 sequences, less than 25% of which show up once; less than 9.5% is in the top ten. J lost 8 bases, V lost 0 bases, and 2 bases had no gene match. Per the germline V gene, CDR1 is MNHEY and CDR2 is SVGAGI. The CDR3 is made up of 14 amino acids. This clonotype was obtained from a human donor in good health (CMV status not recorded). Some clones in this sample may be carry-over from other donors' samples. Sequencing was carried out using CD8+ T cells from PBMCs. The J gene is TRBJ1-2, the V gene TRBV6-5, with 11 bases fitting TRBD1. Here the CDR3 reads CASSYSGTGGGYTF. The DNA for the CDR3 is TGTGCCAGCAGTTACTCCGGGACAGGGGGAGGCTACACCTTC.